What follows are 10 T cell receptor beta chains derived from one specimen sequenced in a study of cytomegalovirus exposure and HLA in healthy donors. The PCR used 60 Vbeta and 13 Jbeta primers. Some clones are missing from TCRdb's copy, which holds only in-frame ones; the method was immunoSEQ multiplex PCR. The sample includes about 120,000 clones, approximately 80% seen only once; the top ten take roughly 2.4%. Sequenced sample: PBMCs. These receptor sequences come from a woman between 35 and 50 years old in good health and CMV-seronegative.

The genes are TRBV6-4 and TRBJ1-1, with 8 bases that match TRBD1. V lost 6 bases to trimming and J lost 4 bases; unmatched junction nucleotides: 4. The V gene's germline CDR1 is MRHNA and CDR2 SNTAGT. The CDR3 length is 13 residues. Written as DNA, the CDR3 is TGTGCCAGCAGGAACACAGGGGGCACTGAAGCTTTCTTT. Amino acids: CASRNTGGTEAFF.

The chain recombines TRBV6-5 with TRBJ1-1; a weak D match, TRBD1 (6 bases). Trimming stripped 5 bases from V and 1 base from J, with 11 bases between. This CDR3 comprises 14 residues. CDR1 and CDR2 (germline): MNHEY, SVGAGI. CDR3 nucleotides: TGTGCCAGCAGTCCACAGGGAGCGAACACTGAAGCTTTCTTT. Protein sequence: CASSPQGANTEAFF.

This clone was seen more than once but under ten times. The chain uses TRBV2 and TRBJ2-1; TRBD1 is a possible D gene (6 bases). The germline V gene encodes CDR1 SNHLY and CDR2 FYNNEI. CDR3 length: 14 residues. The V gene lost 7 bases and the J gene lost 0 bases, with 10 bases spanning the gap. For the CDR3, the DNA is TGTGCCAGCAAGACAGGTGTCTCCTACAATGAGCAGTTCTTC. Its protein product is CASKTGVSYNEQFF.

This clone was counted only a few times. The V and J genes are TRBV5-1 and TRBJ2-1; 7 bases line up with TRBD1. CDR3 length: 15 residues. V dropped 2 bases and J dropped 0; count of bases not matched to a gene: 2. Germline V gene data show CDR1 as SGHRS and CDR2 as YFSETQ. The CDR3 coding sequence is TGCGCCAGCAGCTTAGGGGACAGCTCCTACAATGAGCAGTTCTTC. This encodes CASSLGDSSYNEQFF.

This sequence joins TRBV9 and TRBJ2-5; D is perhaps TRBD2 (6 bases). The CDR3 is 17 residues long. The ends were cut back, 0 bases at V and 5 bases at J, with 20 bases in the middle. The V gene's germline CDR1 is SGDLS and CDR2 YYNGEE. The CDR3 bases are TGTGCCAGCAGCGTAGGCCCTGTGACTAGTGGGGTGGAGACCCAGTACTTC. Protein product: CASSVGPVTSGVETQYF.

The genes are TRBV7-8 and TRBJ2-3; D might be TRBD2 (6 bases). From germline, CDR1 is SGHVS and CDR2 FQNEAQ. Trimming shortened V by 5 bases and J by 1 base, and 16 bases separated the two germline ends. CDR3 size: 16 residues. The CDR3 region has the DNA TGTGCCAGCAGCCACGGCGGGGTTAGTGGCACAGATACGCAGTATTTT. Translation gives CASSHGGVSGTDTQYF.

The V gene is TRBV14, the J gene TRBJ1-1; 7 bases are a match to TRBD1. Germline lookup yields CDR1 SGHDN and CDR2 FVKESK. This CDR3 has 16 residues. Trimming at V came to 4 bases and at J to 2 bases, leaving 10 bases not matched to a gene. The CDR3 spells CASSPRTGTVNTEAFF. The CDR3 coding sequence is TGTGCCAGCAGCCCCAGAACCGGGACAGTCAACACTGAAGCTTTCTTT.

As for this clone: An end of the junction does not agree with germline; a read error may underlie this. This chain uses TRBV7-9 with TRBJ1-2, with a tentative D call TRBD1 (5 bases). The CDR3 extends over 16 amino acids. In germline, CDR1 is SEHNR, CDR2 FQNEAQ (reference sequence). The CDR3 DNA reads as TGTTCCAGCAGCTTTCCCACAGAGGGACTGAACTATGGCTACACCTTC. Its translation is CSSSFPTEGLNYGYTF.

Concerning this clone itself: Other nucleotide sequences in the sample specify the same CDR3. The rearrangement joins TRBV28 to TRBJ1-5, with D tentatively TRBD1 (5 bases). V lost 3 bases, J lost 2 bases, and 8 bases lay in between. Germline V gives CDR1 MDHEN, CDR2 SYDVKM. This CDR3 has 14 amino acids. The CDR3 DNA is TGTGCCAGCAGTTTTTTAGGGGGCAATCAGCCCCAGCATTTT. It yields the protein CASSFLGGNQPQHF.

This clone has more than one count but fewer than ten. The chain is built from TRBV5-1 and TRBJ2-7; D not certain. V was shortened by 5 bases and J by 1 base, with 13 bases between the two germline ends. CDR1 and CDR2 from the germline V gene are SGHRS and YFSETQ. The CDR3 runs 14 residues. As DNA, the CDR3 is TGCGCCAGCAGTCTGGCGGCGGTATCCTACGAGCAGTACTTC. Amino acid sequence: CASSLAAVSYEQYF.